This passage covers 12 T cell receptor beta chains from one sample sequenced in a study of blood T cells in healthy people across ages. A J-beta primer mix and a sample-barcoded 5' primer were used in a second PCR of about 7 to 12 cycles. TCRdb used MiXCR to reprocess the 5' RACE reads, holding one entry per CDR3 protein. The sample includes about 1.7 million distinct CDR3 sequences, roughly 28% seen only once; the top ten take roughly 8.2%. The specimen sequenced was blood. The receptors originated from a woman between 25 and 40 years old in good health.

This sequence joins TRBV7-9 and TRBJ2-4; 9 bases are a match to TRBD2. The CDR3 has 15 amino acids. The germline CDR1 and CDR2 sequences are SEHNR and FQNEAQ (reference sequence). V trimming: 3 bases; J trimming: 13 bases; junction bases outside the gene matches: 13. The CDR3 region is CASSFLSGGLNEQYF. The CDR3 DNA follows: TGTGCCAGCAGCTTTCTTAGCGGGGGTCTCAATGAGCAGTACTTC.

The V call is TRBV6-6, the J call TRBJ2-4; 8 nucleotides line up with TRBD1. Germline values: CDR1 MNHNY, CDR2 SVGAGI (reference sequence). Trimming removed 0 bases from V and 13 bases from J; junction bases left unmatched: 8. This CDR3 is built from 14 residues. The DNA of the CDR3 is TGTGCCAGCAGTTACTCACGGACAGGGCGTCAGCAGTACTTC. Amino acid sequence: CASSYSRTGRQQYF.

The V and J genes are TRBV30 and TRBJ2-7; tentative D call: TRBD1 (6 bases). Germline CDR1 is GTSNPN and CDR2 is SVGIG (reference sequence). V lost 2 bases and J lost 2, with 10 bases in between. This CDR3 spans 13 amino acids. The CDR3 sequence: CAWSTGTTYEQYF. The CDR3 bases are TGTGCCTGGAGTACGGGGACAACCTACGAGCAGTACTTC.

Written as DNA, the CDR3 is TGCGCCAGCAGCCCTGTCAGGGGGCCCTACACCGGGGAGCTGTTTTTT. As protein: CASSPVRGPYTGELFF. The chain joins TRBV5-1 to TRBJ2-2, with 8 nucleotides matching TRBD1. V gave up 4 bases and J gave up 3 bases; unmatched junction bases: 8. Germline CDR1 is SGHRS and CDR2 is YFSETQ. This CDR3 is built from 16 residues.

The chain employs TRBV29-1 and TRBJ2-3; TRBD2 agrees at 9 bases. The CDR3 extends over 13 amino acids. In germline, CDR1 is SQVTM, CDR2 ANQGSEA. V shed 3 bases, J shed 7 bases, and the junction held 5 bases outside the gene matches. DNA of the CDR3: TGCAGCGTTGATTCAGCGGGGGGCAATACGCAGTATTTT. It is translated as CSVDSAGGNTQYF.

This clonotype showed up just a few times. The J gene is TRBJ1-5, the V gene TRBV7-9; the D is unclear. CDR3 size: 13 residues. Germline CDR1 reads SEHNR; CDR2 reads FQNEAQ (reference sequence). Trimming removed 1 base at V and 5 bases at J, with 6 bases between. CDR3 loop: CASSLGQYQPQHF. In DNA, the CDR3 is TGTGCCAGCAGCTTAGGCCAATATCAGCCCCAGCATTTT.

This sequence joins TRBV10-3 and TRBJ2-5, with 7 bases identical to TRBD2. CDR1 is ENHRY, CDR2 SYGVKD, per germline. The ends lost 7 bases at V and 4 bases at J; junction bases unmatched: 9. This CDR3 comprises 14 residues. In DNA, the CDR3 is TGTGCCATCAATGGGGCGGGAGTGGCAGAGACCCAGTACTTC. Its translation is CAINGAGVAETQYF.

This clonotype was seen more than once but under ten times. The chain has TRBV14 and TRBJ2-5, with TRBD2 as a possible D gene (5 bases). V was shortened by 4 bases and J by 5 bases, with 11 bases between the two germline ends. This CDR3 region has 13 residues. CDR1 SGHDN and CDR2 FVKESK come from the germline V gene. This CDR3 reads CASSPMGSETQYF. CDR3 sequence (DNA): TGTGCCAGCAGCCCAATGGGGAGTGAGACCCAGTACTTC.

This clonotype has ten or more counts. One junction end does not reproduce the germline sequence, and a read error may be involved. The rearrangement joins TRBV7-2 to TRBJ2-7; TRBD2 matches at 8 bases. The CDR3 totals 14 residues. The germline CDR1 and CDR2 sequences are SGHTA and FQGNSA. The CDR3 loop is CASRLAGQNYEQYF. The CDR3 nucleotides read TGTGCCAGCAGATTAGCGGGGCAAAACTACGAGCAGTACTTC. The full variable domain, with the rest looked up from reference TRBV7-2 and TRBJ2-7, is GAGVSQSPSNKVTEKGKDVELRCDPISGHTALYWYRQSLGQGLEFLIYFQGNSAPDKSGLPSDRFSAERTGGSVSTLTIQRTQQEDSAVYLCASRLAGQNYEQYFGPGTRLTVT.

This clonotype has ten or more counts. This sequence joins TRBV20-1 and TRBJ2-7; 8 bases are shared with TRBD1. Per germline, CDR1 DFQATT and CDR2 SNEGSKA (reference sequence). The J segment lost 1 base and the V segment lost 5 bases, leaving 7 bases of the junction unmatched. This CDR3 has 14 residues. The DNA of the CDR3 is TGCAGTGCTGACCGGGACAGGAGATCCTACGAGCAGTACTTC. Its translation is CSADRDRRSYEQYF.

There are a few counts of this clonotype. V usage is TRBV29-1 and J usage is TRBJ2-3; no clear D. This CDR3 is 15 amino acids long. Trimming removed 2 bases at V and 1 base at J, with 13 bases between. Germline assignment: CDR1 SQVTM and CDR2 ANQGSEA. In nucleotides, the CDR3 is TGCAGCGTTGAACCCGCACGCACCGGCACAGATACGCAGTATTTT. It codes for CSVEPARTGTDTQYF.

V and J are TRBV19 and TRBJ1-5; D is possibly TRBD1 (5 bases). V shed 3 bases and J shed 6 bases, with 15 bases lying between them. The CDR3 extends over 15 amino acids. Germline-derived CDR1 and CDR2 are LNHDA and SQIVND (reference sequence). CDR3 nucleotide sequence: TGTGCCAGTAGTATCGAGGGCAGGGTCGGTCAGCCCCAGCATTTT. It yields the protein CASSIEGRVGQPQHF.